These 30 T cell receptor beta chains came from one sample sequenced in a study of cytomegalovirus exposure and HLA in healthy donors. Amplification used 60 Vbeta primers and 13 Jbeta primers. Assay used: immunoSEQ multiplex PCR; TCRdb lists only in-frame clones, some missing. Counted here are some 200,000 clones, more than 9.5% occurring once; the ten biggest clones make up about 8%. Material for sequencing was PBMCs. These receptors came from a man aged 50 or older in good health and CMV-seropositive.

The J gene is TRBJ2-1, the V gene TRBV19; 12 bases line up with TRBD2. Germline CDR1 reads LNHDA; CDR2 reads SQIVND (reference sequence). This CDR3 is built from 15 residues. After removal of 7 bases from V and 9 bases from J, the junction contained 10 bases not matched to a gene. The CDR3 loop reads CASKASGGAVFEQFF. The CDR3 DNA sequence: TGTGCCAGTAAGGCTAGCGGGGGGGCAGTCTTTGAGCAGTTCTTC.

This clone was seen a few times. This chain links TRBV5-4 with TRBJ2-3, with D possibly TRBD2 on 6 matching bases. V lost 4 bases to trimming and J lost 4 bases, with 16 bases between them. Per the germline V gene, CDR1 is SGHNT and CDR2 is YYREEE (reference sequence). This CDR3 comprises 15 residues. The CDR3 nucleotides read TGTGCCAGCAGCCGCTCGGGGGTGTGGGCAGATACGCAGTATTTT. It translates to CASSRSGVWADTQYF.

A few counts support this clone. The chain has TRBV28 and TRBJ2-3; D perhaps matches TRBD2 (6 bases). Trimming took 7 bases from V and 4 from J, leaving 24 bases between them. The CDR3 has 17 residues. Germline V gene data show CDR1 as MDHEN and CDR2 as SYDVKM. DNA for the CDR3: TGTGCCAGCACCCTTCGGGCTAGCAGCTTAGCGGCAGATACGCAGTATTTT. Protein: CASTLRASSLAADTQYF.

This clone occurred a few times. The V and J genes are TRBV29-1 and TRBJ2-1, with D maybe TRBD1 (6 bases). This CDR3 spans 12 amino acids. Looked up from germline, CDR1 is SQVTM and CDR2 is ANQGSEA. V was clipped by 6 bases and J by 3 bases, with 9 bases between them. The CDR3 region has the DNA TGCAGCGTGAGGACAGACTACAATGAGCAGTTCTTC. Encoded protein: CSVRTDYNEQFF.

This clone was seen a handful of times. The chain joins TRBV12-5 to TRBJ2-7, with 12 bases that match TRBD2. CDR3 size: 17 residues. Looked up from germline, CDR1 is LGHNT and CDR2 is FRNRAP. V shed 7 bases, J shed 6 bases, and the junction held 16 bases outside the gene matches. CDR3 sequence: CASAPSSGGAFPAEQYF. In nucleotides, the CDR3 is TGTGCTAGTGCCCCTTCTAGCGGGGGGGCTTTTCCTGCCGAGCAGTACTTC.

Comment on this clone: Given a much more abundant clone one base away, this may be a read error. The chain is built from TRBV28 and TRBJ1-3; the match to TRBD1 covers 7 bases. The ends lost 6 bases at V and 0 bases at J; junction bases unmatched: 5. This CDR3 comprises 15 residues. Per germline, CDR1 MDHEN and CDR2 SYDVKM. CDR3 nucleotide sequence: TGTGCCAGCAGCCCCGGGACAGACTCTGGAAACACCATATATTTT. Translating gives CASSPGTDSGNTIYF.

The chain carries TRBV7-9 and TRBJ1-6; the D is unclear. The CDR3 sequence is 16 residues long. The V gene lost 5 bases and the J gene lost 7 bases, with 18 bases spanning the gap. Germline values: CDR1 SEHNR, CDR2 FQNEAQ (reference sequence). CDR3 sequence: CASSPMGGDRNSPLHF. CDR3 bases: TGTGCCAGCAGCCCTATGGGCGGGGATCGGAATTCACCCCTCCACTTT.

V usage is TRBV19 and J usage is TRBJ2-3, with TRBD1 matching over 8 bases. J gave up 3 bases and V 5 bases, and 7 bases lay outside the gene matches. This CDR3 has 15 residues. Germline-derived CDR1 and CDR2 are LNHDA and SQIVND (reference sequence). The CDR3 bases are TGTGCCAGTAGTGCGACAGGGGTTGGGACAGATACGCAGTATTTT. The encoded protein is CASSATGVGTDTQYF.

V and J are TRBV13 and TRBJ2-7; TRBD1 matches at 11 bases. The CDR3 is 14 residues long. The junction had 5 bases not matched to a gene; V was cut back by 5 bases and J by 5 bases. Per germline, CDR1 PRHDT and CDR2 FYEKMQ (reference sequence). This CDR3 is CASSTRTGGDEQYF. As DNA, the CDR3 is TGTGCCAGCAGCACCCGGACAGGGGGCGACGAGCAGTACTTC.

This clone came up a few times. The rearrangement uses TRBV11-3 and TRBJ2-7, with 7 bases lining up with TRBD1. This CDR3 is 16 amino acids long. After removal of 5 bases from V and 3 bases from J, the junction contained 13 bases not matched to a gene. The germline V gene has CDR1 SGHNT and CDR2 YENEEA. The CDR3 DNA follows: TGTGCCAGCAGCCCGCGACAGGGCCTGGATATCTACGAGCAGTACTTC. It codes for CASSPRQGLDIYEQYF. Looking up the rest from reference TRBV11-3 and TRBJ2-7 gives the full variable domain: EAGVVQSPRYKIIEKKQPVAFWCNPISGHNTLYWYLQNLGQGPELLIRYENEEAVDDSQLPKDRFSAERLKGVDSTLKIQPAELGDSAVYLCASSPRQGLDIYEQYFGPGTRLTVT.

The sample holds a few counts of this clone. The chain combines TRBV27 with TRBJ1-4; 8 bases are shared with TRBD1. The CDR3 has 16 residues. The germline V gene encodes CDR1 MNHEY and CDR2 SMNVEV (reference sequence). V dropped 5 bases and J dropped 2; count of bases not matched to a gene: 7. The CDR3 sequence: CASSGRRTGTNEKLFF. Here the CDR3 DNA reads TGTGCCAGCAGTGGGCGAAGGACAGGGACTAATGAAAAACTGTTTTTT.

The chain combines TRBV4-3 with TRBJ1-5; D is unclear. The CDR3 is made up of 14 amino acids. Trimming pared 0 bases from V and 7 bases from J, leaving 10 bases between. Germline CDR1 is LGHNA and CDR2 is YSLEER. In nucleotides, the CDR3 is TGCGCCAGCAGCCAAGACAGGTTTGCGCAGCCCCAGCATTTT. This encodes CASSQDRFAQPQHF.

This clone was found a few times. The chain recombines TRBV4-3 with TRBJ2-5, with 9 bases identical to TRBD1. The CDR3 consists of 15 residues. Trimming took 3 bases from V and 5 from J; bases not matched to a gene: 7. CDR1 is LGHNA and CDR2 is YSLEER in the germline V gene. Here the CDR3 DNA reads TGCGCCAGCAGCCATGGGACAGGGAGACGGGAGACCCAGTACTTC. Residues: CASSHGTGRRETQYF.

This clone occurred a few times. The V call is TRBV12-5, the J call TRBJ1-5; 7 nucleotides match TRBD1. Trimming cost V 1 base and J 3 bases; bases outside gene matches: 6. The CDR3 covers 16 residues. Germline assignment: CDR1 LGHNT and CDR2 FRNRAP. The CDR3 DNA reads TGTGCTAGTGGTTTGGGTAATGACAGGGTCAATCAGCCCCAGCATTTT. Residues: CASGLGNDRVNQPQHF.

V usage is TRBV5-1 and J usage is TRBJ1-5, with a weak D call TRBD1 (5 bases). Trimming shortened V by 2 bases and J by 0 bases, and 9 bases separated the two germline ends. Germline V gene lookup returns CDR1 SGHRS and CDR2 YFSETQ. The CDR3 extends over 15 amino acids. CDR3 coding DNA: TGCGCCAGCAGCTTAGACAGCTATAGCAATCAGCCCCAGCATTTT. It translates to CASSLDSYSNQPQHF.

The rearrangement links TRBV28 to TRBJ2-7; TRBD1 aligns across 7 bases. The germline V gene encodes CDR1 MDHEN and CDR2 SYDVKM. Germline trimming cut 6 bases from V and 0 bases from J; bases unmatched to any gene: 8. The CDR3 loop spans 15 amino acids. The CDR3 reads CASSLPGQSSYEQYV. In DNA form, the CDR3 reads TGTGCCAGCAGCCTACCGGGACAGAGCTCCTACGAGCAGTACGTC.

This rearrangement joins TRBV30 to TRBJ1-5; a weak D match, TRBD1 (5 bases). Germline CDR1 is GTSNPN and CDR2 is SVGIG (reference sequence). This CDR3 region has 15 residues. Here the CDR3 reads CALSGGGSPNQPQHF. CDR3 nucleotides: TGTGCTTTAAGCGGGGGGGGGAGTCCAAATCAGCCCCAGCATTTT.

The genes are TRBV6-6 and TRBJ1-2; 9 nucleotides match TRBD1. This CDR3 region has 14 residues. Germline lookup yields CDR1 MNHNY and CDR2 SVGAGI (reference sequence). With 7 bases clipped from V and 4 bases from J, the junction kept 7 bases outside the gene matches. The CDR3 DNA reads TGTGCCAGCATTACGGGACAGGGAGGCTATGGCTACACCTTC. It encodes CASITGQGGYGYTF.

The rearrangement links TRBV6-6 to TRBJ1-6; TRBD1 might be the D (5 bases). Germline V gene sequence: CDR1 MNHNY, CDR2 SVGAGI (reference sequence). V was cut by 0 bases and J by 10 bases, with 10 bases left in between. The CDR3 totals 14 residues. CDR3 in amino acids: CASSYSGQESPLHF. CDR3 sequence (DNA): TGTGCCAGCAGTTACTCAGGACAAGAGTCACCCCTCCACTTT.

This clone turned up a few times. The rearrangement joins TRBV2 to TRBJ2-5; TRBD1 agrees at 11 bases. Trimming removed 7 bases from V and 4 bases from J; junction bases left unmatched: 8. Germline V lookup: CDR1 SNHLY, CDR2 FYNNEI. The length of the CDR3 is 15 residues. CDR3 DNA sequence: TGTGCCAGCATCTTCGGGACAGGGGGATTAGAGACCCAGTACTTC. It encodes CASIFGTGGLETQYF.

Only a few counts were recorded for this clone. The chain recombines TRBV9 with TRBJ2-2; TRBD2 matches 7 bases. This CDR3 comprises 15 residues. The V and J ends lost 0 bases and 7 bases, in that order; junction bases with no gene match: 6. Looked up from germline, CDR1 is SGDLS and CDR2 is YYNGEE. This CDR3 reads CASSVAGRGGGELFF. DNA of the CDR3: TGTGCCAGCAGCGTAGCGGGGAGGGGTGGCGGGGAGCTGTTTTTT.

This clone was found a few times. The CDR3, as DNA: TGCGCCAGCAGCTTGGATCTATCGGGGCAGTACTTC. This encodes CASSLDLSGQYF. The chain employs TRBV5-1 and TRBJ2-7, with D uncertain. The CDR3 consists of 12 residues. Trimming removed 0 bases at V and 9 bases at J, with 10 bases between. Germline V gene sequence: CDR1 SGHRS, CDR2 YFSETQ.

The chain has TRBV28 and TRBJ1-6, with a possible D match to TRBD1 (6 bases). The CDR3 sequence is 17 residues long. From germline, CDR1 is MDHEN and CDR2 SYDVKM. The V gene lost 5 bases and the J gene lost 7 bases, with 21 bases spanning the gap. The CDR3 nucleotides read TGTGCCAGCAGTCCTACCGGTTGGGACACGGGAAATTCACCCCTCCACTTT. Translated, it gives CASSPTGWDTGNSPLHF.

The rearrangement links TRBV7-3 to TRBJ1-2, with a weak D call TRBD1 (5 bases). V was pared by 5 bases and J by 2 bases, with 9 bases between. Per the germline V gene, CDR1 is SGHTA and CDR2 is FQGTGA. This CDR3 has 13 amino acids. CDR3 sequence: CASSLPGNYGYTF. CDR3 coding DNA: TGTGCCAGCAGCCTCCCAGGGAACTATGGCTACACCTTC.

V gene TRBV5-4 combines with J gene TRBJ2-3; D is possibly TRBD1 (5 bases). The CDR3 spans 14 residues. V dropped 4 bases and J dropped 6 bases, with 15 bases sitting between them. From germline, CDR1 is SGHNT and CDR2 YYREEE (reference sequence). DNA for the CDR3: TGTGCCAGCAGCCAGGGCCCGCTCGACGATACGCAGTATTTT. Its protein product is CASSQGPLDDTQYF.

The V and J genes are TRBV6-4 and TRBJ1-2, with 7 bases identical to TRBD1. Germline values: CDR1 MRHNA, CDR2 SNTAGT. This CDR3 has 13 residues. V trimming: 6 bases; J trimming: 5 bases; junction bases outside the gene matches: 6. Here the CDR3 reads CASRQGPTYGYTF. Here the CDR3 DNA reads TGTGCCAGCAGACAGGGGCCTACTTATGGCTACACCTTC.

The genes are TRBV10-3 and TRBJ1-2, with 7 bases aligning to TRBD1. Germline CDR1 ENHRY, CDR2 SYGVKD. The CDR3 extends over 16 amino acids. The junction had 6 bases not matched to a gene; V was cut back by 2 bases and J by 0 bases. The CDR3: CAISELRDSANYGYTF. Here the CDR3 DNA reads TGTGCCATCAGTGAGCTAAGGGACAGCGCTAACTATGGCTACACCTTC.

The rearrangement links TRBV9 to TRBJ2-5; no reliable D call. V lost 0 bases to trimming and J lost 6 bases, with 9 bases between them. Germline CDR1 reads SGDLS; CDR2 reads YYNGEE. The CDR3 spans 13 residues. The CDR3 DNA sequence: TGTGCCAGCAGCGTAGGGGCCTGGAAGACCCAGTACTTC. This encodes CASSVGAWKTQYF.

CDR3 nucleotide sequence: TGCAGCGTTGAGGACAGTCAAGAGACCCAGTACTTC. Its protein is CSVEDSQETQYF. The chain couples TRBV29-1 to TRBJ2-5; weak D call: TRBD1 (6 bases). V lost 3 bases to trimming and J lost 2 bases, with 7 bases between them. The germline V gene has CDR1 SQVTM and CDR2 ANQGSEA. The CDR3 is made up of 12 amino acids.

This clone was recorded a few times. The chain is built from TRBV6-5 and TRBJ1-5; no clear D gene. The V and J ends lost 5 bases and 4 bases respectively, with 9 bases between them. CDR1 and CDR2 from the germline V gene are MNHEY and SVGAGI. The CDR3 has 13 residues. In nucleotides, the CDR3 is TGTGCCAGCAGTGAATCAGGAAATCAGCCCCAGCATTTT. This gives the protein CASSESGNQPQHF.